Presented here are 21 T cell receptor beta chains from one specimen sequenced in a study of T cell changes during pregnancy in multiple sclerosis. Some clones are missing from TCRdb's copy, which holds only in-frame ones; the method was immunoSEQ multiplex PCR. This repertoire shows over 65,000 clones, about 89% found once; its top ten account for 2.5% to 3%. The sequenced sample was peripheral blood, obtained in the first trimester of pregnancy. The receptor set was obtained from a female donor with multiple sclerosis, enrolled in a pregnancy study.

The chain uses TRBV7-6 and TRBJ1-5, with TRBD1 as a possible D gene (5 bases). CDR1 is SGHVS, CDR2 FNYEAQ, per germline. This CDR3 is built from 14 residues. Trimming took off 4 bases at V and 3 bases at J, with 10 bases between the two ends. CDR3 protein: CASSSGIPNQPQHF. For the CDR3, the DNA is TGTGCCAGCAGCTCAGGGATCCCCAATCAGCCCCAGCATTTT.

This chain uses TRBV7-7 with TRBJ1-1; TRBD1 agrees at 12 bases. J lost 4 bases, V lost 3 bases, and 24 bases had no gene match. Germline V gene lookup returns CDR1 SSHAT and CDR2 FNYEAQ (reference sequence). The CDR3 extends over 22 amino acids. The CDR3, as DNA: TGTGCCAGCAGCTTGGAGGGGGGGACAGGGGGCGCTTTGCGCCATTGGAGCACTGAAGCTTTCTTT. Amino acid sequence: CASSLEGGTGGALRHWSTEAFF.

The rearrangement links TRBV11-2 to TRBJ2-7, with 9 bases that match TRBD1. CDR1 SGHAT and CDR2 FQNNGV come from the germline V gene. This CDR3 comprises 15 residues. J lost 3 bases, V lost 5 bases, and 8 bases had no gene match. The CDR3 bases are TGTGCCAGCAGCGTCCGACAGGGGGGTATCTACGAGCAGTACTTC. Protein sequence: CASSVRQGGIYEQYF.

J is TRBJ1-1 and V is TRBV6-5; perhaps TRBD1 as D (5 bases). Germline V CDR1 and CDR2: MNHEY, SVGAGI. CDR3 size: 15 residues. Trimming removed 0 bases from V and 0 bases from J, with 8 bases in between. The CDR3: CASSYSTGMNTEAFF. The CDR3 coding sequence is TGTGCCAGCAGTTACTCCACAGGCATGAACACTGAAGCTTTCTTT.

The chain uses TRBV5-1 and TRBJ1-2, with 11 bases that match TRBD1. J was trimmed by 6 bases and V by 5 bases; bases with no gene match: 6. The CDR3 contains 14 residues. The germline gives CDR1 SGHRS, CDR2 YFSETQ. The CDR3 DNA is TGCGCCAGCAGAACTGGACAGGGGGCGGATGGCTACACCTTC. This encodes CASRTGQGADGYTF.

The chain carries TRBV28 and TRBJ1-2, with D unresolved. The germline CDR1 and CDR2 sequences are MDHEN and SYDVKM. The CDR3 spans 11 residues. V dropped 7 bases and J dropped 4 bases, with 7 bases sitting between them. CDR3 in amino acids: CASTSRYGYTF. As DNA, the CDR3 is TGTGCCAGCACCTCTCGCTATGGCTACACCTTC.

The rearrangement joins TRBV7-2 to TRBJ1-6; D is undetermined. Germline V gene data show CDR1 as SGHTA and CDR2 as FQGNSA. V was shortened by 4 bases and J by 14 bases, with 15 bases between the two germline ends. This CDR3 contains 13 residues. The CDR3 protein is CASSSAAQATLHF. The CDR3 bases are TGTGCCAGCAGCTCGGCGGCCCAAGCGACCCTCCACTTT.

This chain connects TRBV6-5 to TRBJ2-3, with TRBD2 matching 8 bases. J lost 6 bases, V lost 5 bases, and 7 bases had no gene match. Germline V lookup: CDR1 MNHEY, CDR2 SVGAGI. This CDR3 has 14 residues. CDR3 nucleotide sequence: TGTGCCAGCAGTCTGGGGACTAGTTTGGATACGCAGTATTTT. It yields the protein CASSLGTSLDTQYF.

In this sample, this clone turned up once. V and J are TRBV19 and TRBJ2-6; a possible D gene is TRBD1 (6 bases). There are 16 residues in the CDR3. Germline V gene sequence: CDR1 LNHDA, CDR2 SQIVND (reference sequence). Trimming removed 7 bases at V and 0 bases at J, with 13 bases between. DNA for the CDR3: TGTGCCAGTAACAGGGAGAAGATCTCTGGGGCCAACGTCCTGACTTTC. It codes for CASNREKISGANVLTF.

This chain connects TRBV29-1 to TRBJ2-1; D may be TRBD1 (6 bases). Germline CDR1 reads SQVTM; CDR2 reads ANQGSEA. The CDR3 contains 15 residues. V lost 4 bases, J lost 5 bases, and 18 bases lay in between. The CDR3: CSVGWVTGNHNEQFF. DNA for the CDR3: TGCAGCGTTGGGTGGGTGACAGGTAACCACAATGAGCAGTTCTTC.

The V gene is TRBV19, the J gene TRBJ2-2; no firm D call. The germline V gene encodes CDR1 LNHDA and CDR2 SQIVND (reference sequence). The CDR3 consists of 15 residues. Trimming stripped 7 bases from V and 1 base from J, with 13 bases between. The chain's CDR3 is CASTPLSGNTGELFF. In DNA, the CDR3 is TGTGCCAGTACCCCGCTATCGGGGAACACCGGGGAGCTGTTTTTT.

The J gene is TRBJ1-2, the V gene TRBV5-6; TRBD1 matches at 9 bases. V lost 1 base, J lost 3 bases, and 7 bases stayed unmatched. The CDR3 is 16 amino acids. Germline V gene data show CDR1 as SGHDT and CDR2 as YYEEEE. The CDR3 bases are TGTGCCAGCAGCTTGACAGGGGGCCCCCGGGACTATGGCTACACCTTC. Its protein product is CASSLTGGPRDYGYTF. Full variable domain (remainder filled in from reference TRBV5-6 and TRBJ1-2): DAGVTQSPTHLIKTRGQQVTLRCSPKSGHDTVSWYQQALGQGPQFIFQYYEEEERQRGNFPDRFSGHQFPNYSSELNVNALLLGDSALYLCASSLTGGPRDYGYTFGSGTRLTVV.

This clone was recorded once. The chain carries TRBV7-9 and TRBJ2-4, with TRBD2 as a possible D gene (5 bases). Between the trimmed V and J ends, which lost 5 bases and 0 bases, there was a span of 14 bases. Germline CDR1 reads SEHNR; CDR2 reads FQNEAQ (reference sequence). The CDR3 totals 16 residues. CDR3 DNA: TGTGCCAGCAGCGCAGACGTAGGACTAGCCAAAAACATTCAGTACTTC. This codes for CASSADVGLAKNIQYF.

The CDR3 nucleotides are TGTGCCAGCTCACCTAACAGGGCCCAAACTATCACAGATACGCAGTATTTT. Translation: CASSPNRAQTITDTQYF. The J gene is TRBJ2-3, the V gene TRBV18, with a weak D call TRBD1 (6 bases). CDR1 KGHSH and CDR2 LQKENI come from the germline V gene. V was shortened by 3 bases and J by 2 bases, with 18 bases between the two germline ends. The CDR3 has 17 residues.

This chain uses TRBV9 with TRBJ2-7; TRBD1 aligns across 12 bases. Per germline, CDR1 SGDLS and CDR2 YYNGEE. With V trimmed by 3 bases and J by 5 bases, 6 bases remained unmatched. The CDR3 spans 15 residues. The CDR3 DNA sequence: TGTGCCAGCAGCGCCGGGACAGGGGGCGTTCACGAGCAGTACTTC. Translating gives CASSAGTGGVHEQYF. Together with reference TRBV9 and TRBJ2-7, the CDR3 gives the full variable domain: DSGVTQTPKHLITATGQRVTLRCSPRSGDLSVYWYQQSLDQGLQFLIQYYNGEERAKGNILERFSAQQFPDLHSELNLSSLELGDSALYFCASSAGTGGVHEQYFGPGTRLTVT.

The genes are TRBV4-3 and TRBJ2-2; a weak D match, TRBD1 (6 bases). V dropped 5 bases and J dropped 3 bases, with 13 bases sitting between them. The V gene's germline CDR1 is LGHNA and CDR2 YSLEER. This CDR3 comprises 15 residues. CDR3 nucleotides: TGCGCCAGCAGCTTACGACCAGGGGACACCGGGGAGCTGTTTTTT. This translates into CASSLRPGDTGELFF.

CDR3 DNA sequence: TGTGCCAGCAGCTTTGGACTAGCGGGGGGAACAGATACGCAGTATTTT. Translating gives CASSFGLAGGTDTQYF. The gene calls are TRBV5-4 and TRBJ2-3; TRBD2 aligns across 14 bases. J lost 3 bases, V lost 2 bases, and 2 bases had no gene match. This CDR3 region has 16 residues. CDR1 SGHNT and CDR2 YYREEE come from the germline V gene (reference sequence).

The chain recombines TRBV2 with TRBJ1-1; 7 bases are shared with TRBD1. The CDR3 extends over 13 amino acids. Per the germline V gene, CDR1 is SNHLY and CDR2 is FYNNEI. Germline trimming cut 8 bases from V and 2 bases from J; bases unmatched to any gene: 5. The CDR3 loop is CASGQEPNTEAFF. In DNA form, the CDR3 reads TGTGCCAGCGGACAGGAGCCAAACACTGAAGCTTTCTTT.

The DNA of the CDR3 is TGCGCCAGCAGCCAAGATCTGAACACCGGGGAGCTGTTTTTT. Amino acid sequence: CASSQDLNTGELFF. This chain uses TRBV4-3 with TRBJ2-2; the D is unclear. Germline loops: CDR1 LGHNA, CDR2 YSLEER. This CDR3 is 14 amino acids long. Between the trimmed V and J ends, which lost 0 bases and 1 base, there was a span of 3 bases.

This sequence joins TRBV5-4 and TRBJ2-7; 10 bases are shared with TRBD2. The CDR3 has 15 amino acids. Germline V gene sequence: CDR1 SGHNT, CDR2 YYREEE (reference sequence). Trimming removed 4 bases from V and 0 bases from J; junction bases left unmatched: 4. CDR3 sequence reads: CASSPGLADSYEQYF. CDR3 bases: TGTGCCAGCAGCCCTGGACTAGCGGACTCCTACGAGCAGTACTTC.

The V gene is TRBV6-1, the J gene TRBJ1-2; D not certain. There are 15 residues in the CDR3. CDR1 is MNHNS and CDR2 is SASEGT in the germline V gene. The V end lost 1 base, the J end lost 4 bases, and 13 bases lay between the germline ends. This CDR3 reads CASSEEEGSSYGYTF. In nucleotides, the CDR3 is TGTGCCAGCAGTGAAGAGGAGGGATCTAGCTATGGCTACACCTTC.